Sequencing of this TCR beta chain was carried out in a study of T cells in Graves' hyperthyroidism and ophthalmopathy. Study information: Before any treatment, at initial diagnosis, peripheral blood was collected.

Diagnoses rested on clinical symptoms, serum thyroxine and TRAb, thyroid ultrasound and orbital computed tomography. The PBMCs had their origin in around 10 ml of fresh peripheral blood. Template material for amplifying TCR beta CDR3 regions consisted of RNA transcripts. Initially, a first-round RT-PCR of the TCR CDR3 employed the HTBI primer set. MiXCR was run by TCRdb on the multiplex PCR reads, yielding one entry per CDR3 protein. The sample has hundreds of thousands of distinct CDR3 sequences, 20% to 25% seen once; the top ten hold roughly 60%. This clonotype was recorded a few times. The CDR3 extends over 14 amino acids. Germline values: CDR1 LGHDT, CDR2 YNNKEL (reference sequence). Trimming pared 0 bases from V and 10 bases from J, leaving 13 bases between.

The sample consisted of blood. The V and J genes are TRBV3-1 and TRBJ1-5; TRBD1 is a possible D gene (5 bases). This TCR was recovered from a young man with Graves' ophthalmopathy. Here the CDR3 DNA reads TGTGCCAGCAGCCAAGACCCAGGGTTATCACCCCAGCATTTT. It encodes CASSQDPGLSPQHF.